This T cell receptor beta chain was sequenced for a study of blood T cell repertoires in COVID-19. TCRdb keeps only in-frame clones here, not all; method: immunoSEQ multiplex PCR. This sample has about 260,000 clones, with 80% to 90% found just once. Across 24 US areas, participants ranged in age from about 18 to 90 years. The V end lost 2 bases, the J end lost 3 bases, and 11 bases lay between the germline ends. There are 14 residues in the CDR3. Germline V gene sequence: CDR1 SGHRS, CDR2 YFSETQ. This TCR came from a man aged 45-65 years who had been exposed to COVID-19. Sample: PBMCs or T cells enriched from blood (not recorded which). The chain uses TRBV5-1 and TRBJ1-2, with D hard to call. CDR3 loop: CASSLEGRDYGYTF. For the CDR3, the DNA is TGCGCCAGCAGCTTAGAGGGCCGAGACTATGGCTACACCTTC.